This T cell receptor (beta chain) comes out of a study of shared clonotypes between healthy human individuals. About this clone: The antigen remains undetermined.

Naivety among CD8 cells was defined by CD45RO negativity and positive CCR7 selection, thereby excluding terminally differentiated effector memory CD45RA+ cells. The healthy adult donors were HIV-negative and reported no recent acute infections or vaccinations. All participating donors were Caucasian adults from Nashville, Tennessee. Study findings and constraints: Genetic and exposure-history diversity was limited by the small donor number.

TCRdb's copy holds only in-frame clones and misses some; the assay was immunoSEQ multiplex PCR. This repertoire shows roughly 600,000 clones, roughly 98% found once; its top ten account for 0.3%. This sequence originates from a man aged 25-40 years in good health. The specimen sequenced was naive CD8+ T cells sorted from blood.

The CDR3 nucleotides are TGTGCCAGCAGCTCGGGAGTTCGCACCGGGGAGCTGTTTTTT. Its translation: CASSSGVRTGELFF. The chain employs TRBV7-9 and TRBJ2-2; tentatively, D is TRBD2 (6 bases). The CDR3 is made up of 14 amino acids. Trimming removed 4 bases from V and 4 bases from J, with 10 bases in between. Germline V lookup: CDR1 SEHNR, CDR2 FQNEAQ (reference sequence).